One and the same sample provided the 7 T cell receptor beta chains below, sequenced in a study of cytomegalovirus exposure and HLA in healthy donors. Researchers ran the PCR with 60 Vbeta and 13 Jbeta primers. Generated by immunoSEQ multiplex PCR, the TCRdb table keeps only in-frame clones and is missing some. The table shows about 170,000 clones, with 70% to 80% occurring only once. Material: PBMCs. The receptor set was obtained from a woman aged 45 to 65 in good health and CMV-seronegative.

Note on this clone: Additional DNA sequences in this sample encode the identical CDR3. The CDR3 DNA follows: TGTGCCAGCAGGGACAACTCCTACGAGCAGTACTTC. Its protein is CASRDNSYEQYF. The chain uses TRBV2 and TRBJ2-7; the D gene is possibly TRBD1 (5 bases). Germline V gives CDR1 SNHLY, CDR2 FYNNEI. V was cut by 6 bases and J by 0 bases, with 6 bases left in between. The CDR3 contains 12 residues.

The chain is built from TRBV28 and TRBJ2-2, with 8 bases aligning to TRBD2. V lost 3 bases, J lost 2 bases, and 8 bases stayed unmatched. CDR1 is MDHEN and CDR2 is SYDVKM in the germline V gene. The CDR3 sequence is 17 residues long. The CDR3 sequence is CASSLVAGPSNTGELFF. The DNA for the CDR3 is TGTGCCAGCAGTTTGGTAGCGGGACCCTCCAACACCGGGGAGCTGTTTTTT.

The CDR3 reads CASSASTGFGNTIYF. The CDR3 DNA reads as TGTGCCAGCTCAGCTTCGACAGGGTTCGGAAACACCATATATTTT. The chain uses TRBV18 and TRBJ1-3; 7 bases line up with TRBD1. CDR3 size: 15 residues. The V segment lost 5 bases and the J segment 4 bases; nucleotides outside the gene matches: 8. The germline V gene has CDR1 KGHSH and CDR2 LQKENI.

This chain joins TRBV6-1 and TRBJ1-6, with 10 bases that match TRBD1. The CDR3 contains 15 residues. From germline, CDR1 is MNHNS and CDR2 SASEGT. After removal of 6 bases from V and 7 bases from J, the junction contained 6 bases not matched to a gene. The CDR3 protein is CASRDRGQENSPLHF. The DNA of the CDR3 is TGTGCCAGCAGAGACAGGGGGCAGGAAAATTCACCCCTCCACTTT.

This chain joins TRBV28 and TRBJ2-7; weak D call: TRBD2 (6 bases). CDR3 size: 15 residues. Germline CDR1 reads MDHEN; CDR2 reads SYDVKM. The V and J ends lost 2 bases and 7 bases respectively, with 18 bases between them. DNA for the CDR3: TGTGCCAGCAGTTTAGGGGCTAGCGCGCGAAGGGAGCAGTACTTC. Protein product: CASSLGASARREQYF. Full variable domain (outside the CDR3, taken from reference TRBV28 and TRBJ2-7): DVKVTQSSRYLVKRTGEKVFLECVQDMDHENMFWYRQDPGLGLRLIYFSYDVKMKEKGDIPEGYSVSREKKERFSLILESASTNQTSMYLCASSLGASARREQYFGPGTRLTVT.

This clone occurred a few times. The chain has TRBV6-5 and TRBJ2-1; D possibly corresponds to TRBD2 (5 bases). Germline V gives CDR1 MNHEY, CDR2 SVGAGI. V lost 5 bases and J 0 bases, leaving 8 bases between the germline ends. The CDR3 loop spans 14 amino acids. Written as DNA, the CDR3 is TGTGCCAGCAGTACGGACTCCTCCTACAATGAGCAGTTCTTC. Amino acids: CASSTDSSYNEQFF.

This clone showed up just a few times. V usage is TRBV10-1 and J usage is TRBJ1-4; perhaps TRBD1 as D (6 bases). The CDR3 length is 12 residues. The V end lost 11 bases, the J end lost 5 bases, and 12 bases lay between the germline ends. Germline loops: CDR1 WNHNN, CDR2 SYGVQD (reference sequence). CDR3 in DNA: TGCGCCCAGGACAGAGGAAATGAAAAACTGTTTTTT. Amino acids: CAQDRGNEKLFF.